This is a list of T cell receptor beta chains from one sample in a study of human versus mouse CDR3 diversity and MHC coevolution. Repertoires were generated with immunoSEQ multiplex PCR, while TCRdb's copy carries only in-frame clones and drops some. The sample records about 81,000 clones, about 94% being singletons. Sequencing was performed on naive CD4+ T cells from blood. The receptor set was obtained from a person aged 30 to 70 in good health. Both conserved end residues are part of each CDR3. D genes are given only for firm matches. Some rows mark clone size as missing; the rest say once, few, many or name a class of expanded clone.

cdr3_aa,cdr3_nt,v_call,clone_size,d_call,j_call
CASSRLAGGADTQYF,TGTGCCAGCAGTCGACTAGCGGGGGGGGCAGATACGCAGTATTTT,TRBV2,.,TRBD2,TRBJ2-3
CASSISGLNTDTQYF,TGTGCCAGTAGTATCTCGGGACTTAACACAGATACGCAGTATTTT,TRBV19,.,.,TRBJ2-3
CASSPSSPRTEAFF,TGTGCCAGCTCACCCAGCTCCCCTAGGACTGAAGCTTTCTTT,TRBV18,.,.,TRBJ1-1
CASILDRALGTQYF,TGTGCCAGCATCCTCGACAGGGCCTTAGGGACCCAGTACTTC,TRBV7-9,.,TRBD1,TRBJ2-5
CASNQQGGTEAFF,TGTGCCTCAAACCAACAGGGGGGGACTGAAGCTTTCTTT,TRBV10-3,few,TRBD1,TRBJ1-1
CASSLVGSGNEKLFF,TGTGCCAGCAGCTTGGTAGGGAGCGGTAATGAAAAACTGTTTTTT,TRBV5-4,.,.,TRBJ1-4
CASSLGHKNTEAFF,TGTGCCAGCAGCCTAGGACACAAGAACACTGAAGCTTTCTTT,TRBV5-8,.,.,TRBJ1-1
CATLKGTDGIYEQYF,TGTGCCACCCTCAAGGGGACAGATGGCATCTACGAGCAGTACTTC,TRBV28,.,TRBD1,TRBJ2-7
CASSPGQGLDEPYF,TGTGCCAGTAGTCCCGGACAGGGGCTGGACGAACCGTACTTC,TRBV19,.,TRBD1,TRBJ2-7
CASRVTGYSGYTF,TGTGCCAGCAGGGTAACAGGGTATTCTGGCTACACCTTC,TRBV6-5,.,.,TRBJ1-2
CASSPDRGIGYTF,TGTGCCAGCAGTCCGGACAGGGGAATAGGCTACACCTTC,TRBV11-2,.,TRBD1,TRBJ1-2
CASIASTENYGYTF,TGTGCCAGTATTGCCTCGACGGAGAATTATGGCTACACCTTC,TRBV19,.,.,TRBJ1-2
CASSNSDTQYF,TGTGCCAGCAGCAACTCAGATACGCAGTATTTT,TRBV7-3,.,.,TRBJ2-3
CASSLPGLAGAGTGELFF,TGCGCCAGCAGCTTGCCCGGACTAGCGGGGGCGGGCACCGGGGAGCTGTTTTTT,TRBV5-1,.,TRBD2,TRBJ2-2
CAISERVGQPNEKLFF,TGTGCCATCAGTGAGCGGGTAGGACAGCCGAATGAAAAACTGTTTTTT,TRBV10-3,.,.,TRBJ1-4
CASSVASYNEQFF,TGTGCCAGCAGCGTAGCCAGCTACAATGAGCAGTTCTTC,TRBV9,once,.,TRBJ2-1
CASSGQGAHTGELFF,TGTGCCAGCAGTGGACAGGGGGCGCACACCGGGGAGCTGTTTTTT,TRBV6-6,.,TRBD1,TRBJ2-2
CASSLNGQGPYNEQFF,TGTGCCAGCAGCTTAAACGGACAGGGCCCCTACAATGAGCAGTTCTTC,TRBV7-2,.,TRBD1,TRBJ2-1
CASSLADRGTETQYF,TGTGCCAGCAGCTTAGCAGACAGGGGTACGGAGACCCAGTACTTC,TRBV11-2,.,TRBD1,TRBJ2-5
CAWSGGLAGLYEQYF,TGTGCCTGGAGTGGCGGACTAGCGGGACTGTACGAGCAGTACTTC,TRBV30,once,TRBD2,TRBJ2-7
CASSFQGSNTEAFF,TGTGCCAGCAGCTTTCAGGGTTCGAACACTGAAGCTTTCTTT,TRBV7-9,.,.,TRBJ1-1
CASNPGLWSFSSYNSPLHF,TGTGCCAGCAACCCGGGACTTTGGTCCTTTAGCTCCTATAATTCACCCCTCCACTTT,TRBV21-1,.,.,TRBJ1-6
CASSLGLAPYNEQFF,TGTGCCAGCAGCTTAGGTCTAGCCCCATACAATGAGCAGTTCTTC,TRBV11-2,.,.,TRBJ2-1
CASSSYRGPTNTEAFF,TGTGCCAGCAGCTCCTACAGGGGGCCGACGAACACTGAAGCTTTCTTT,TRBV7-2,.,TRBD1,TRBJ1-1
CASSETGVDYYEQYF,TGTGCCAGCAGTGAAACAGGAGTTGATTACTACGAGCAGTACTTC,TRBV6-1,.,.,TRBJ2-7
CASSSFDRLKAFF,TGTGCCAGCAGTTCATTCGACAGGTTGAAAGCTTTCTTT,TRBV27,once,.,TRBJ1-1
CASKGGVGGYTF,TGTGCCAGCAAGGGGGGGGTGGGTGGCTACACCTTC,TRBV25-1,few,.,TRBJ1-2
CASSSWDRGAGYTF,TGTGCCAGCAGCTCATGGGACAGGGGTGCTGGCTACACCTTC,TRBV7-9,.,TRBD1,TRBJ1-2
CASSAVSASSYEQYF,TGTGCCAGCAGCGCGGTCAGCGCTTCCTCCTACGAGCAGTACTTC,TRBV7-9,.,.,TRBJ2-7
CASSSVDQDYEQYF,TGTGCCAGCAGCTCCGTGGATCAGGACTACGAGCAGTACTTC,TRBV7-2,.,.,TRBJ2-7
CASSQVNYGYTF,TGTGCCAGTAGTCAGGTTAACTATGGCTACACCTTC,TRBV19,.,.,TRBJ1-2
CATATGTGSDTQYF,TGTGCCACCGCTACCGGGACAGGGTCGGATACGCAGTATTTT,TRBV10-3,.,TRBD1,TRBJ2-3
CASTPSGTGSYEQYF,TGTGCCAGCACTCCGTCCGGGACAGGGAGCTACGAGCAGTACTTC,TRBV28,.,TRBD1,TRBJ2-7
CASSFEQGPSPLHF,TGTGCCAGCAGCTTTGAACAGGGCCCCTCACCCCTCCACTTT,TRBV7-2,.,.,TRBJ1-6
CASSPLTSGGDEQFF,TGTGCCAGCTCTCCCCTGACTAGCGGGGGGGATGAGCAGTTCTTC,TRBV18,.,TRBD2,TRBJ2-1
CASSQDPVNYGYTF,TGCGCCAGCAGCCAAGATCCGGTTAACTATGGCTACACCTTC,TRBV4-3,.,.,TRBJ1-2
CASSPYGGSYEQYF,TGCGCCAGCAGCCCCTACGGCGGCTCCTACGAGCAGTACTTC,TRBV5-1,.,.,TRBJ2-7
CASTAGSPYEQYF,TGTGCCAGCACTGCAGGGTCCCCCTACGAGCAGTACTTC,TRBV28,.,.,TRBJ2-7
CASSLGTAYGYTF,TGTGCCAGCAGCTTAGGGACAGCCTATGGCTACACCTTC,TRBV7-9,.,.,TRBJ1-2
CASSSGQGPGNTIYF,TGTGCCAGCAGTTCGGGACAGGGACCCGGAAACACCATATATTTT,TRBV28,.,TRBD1,TRBJ1-3
CAWIRGPGTQYF,TGTGCCTGGATTAGGGGGCCGGGGACGCAGTATTTT,TRBV30,.,TRBD1,TRBJ2-3
CASSRRTGDARELFF,TGTGCCAGCTCACGTAGGACAGGGGACGCCAGGGAGCTGTTTTTT,TRBV18,.,TRBD1,TRBJ2-2
CASSLGVRGDYGYTF,TGTGCCAGCAGCTTAGGTGTGCGGGGGGACTATGGCTACACCTTC,TRBV7-2,.,.,TRBJ1-2
CASSPRALQTYEQYF,TGTGCCAGCAGCCCCCGCGCGCTCCAAACCTACGAGCAGTACTTC,TRBV7-9,once,.,TRBJ2-7
CASSPPGLLAKNIQYF,TGTGCCAGCAGTCCGCCGGGACTACTAGCCAAAAACATTCAGTACTTC,TRBV27,once,TRBD2,TRBJ2-4
CATLSRAYEQYF,TGTGCCACCCTTTCACGGGCCTACGAGCAGTACTTC,TRBV19,.,.,TRBJ2-7
CASSLASRDYGYTF,TGTGCCAGCAGCTTAGCGAGCAGGGACTATGGCTACACCTTC,TRBV7-2,.,.,TRBJ1-2
CASSRQASNQPQHF,TGTGCCAGCAGTCGACAGGCTAGCAATCAGCCCCAGCATTTT,TRBV7-2,.,.,TRBJ1-5